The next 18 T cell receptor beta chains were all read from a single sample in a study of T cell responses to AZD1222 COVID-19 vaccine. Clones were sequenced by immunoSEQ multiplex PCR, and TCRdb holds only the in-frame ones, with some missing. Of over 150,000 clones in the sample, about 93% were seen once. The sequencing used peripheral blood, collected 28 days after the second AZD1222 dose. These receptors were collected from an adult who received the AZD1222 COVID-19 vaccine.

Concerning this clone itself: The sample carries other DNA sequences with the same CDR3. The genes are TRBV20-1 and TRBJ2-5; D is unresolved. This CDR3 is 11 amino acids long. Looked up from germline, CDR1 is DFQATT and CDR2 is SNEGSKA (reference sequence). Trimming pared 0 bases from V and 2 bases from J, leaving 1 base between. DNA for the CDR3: TGCAGTGCTAGAGATCAAGAGACCCAGTACTTC. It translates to CSARDQETQYF.

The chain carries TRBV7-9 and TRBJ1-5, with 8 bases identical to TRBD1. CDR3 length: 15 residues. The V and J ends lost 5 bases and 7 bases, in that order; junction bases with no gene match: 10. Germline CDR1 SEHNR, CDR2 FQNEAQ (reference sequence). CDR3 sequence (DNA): TGTGCCAGCAGCGCCCCTGGACAGGGTGGCCAGCCCCAGCATTTT. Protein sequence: CASSAPGQGGQPQHF.

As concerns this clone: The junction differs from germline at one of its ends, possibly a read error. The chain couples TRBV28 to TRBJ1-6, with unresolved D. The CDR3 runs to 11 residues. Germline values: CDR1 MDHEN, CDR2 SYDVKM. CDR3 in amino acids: CASSYYSPLHF. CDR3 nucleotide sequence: TGTGCCAGCAGCTATTATTCACCCCTCCACTTT.

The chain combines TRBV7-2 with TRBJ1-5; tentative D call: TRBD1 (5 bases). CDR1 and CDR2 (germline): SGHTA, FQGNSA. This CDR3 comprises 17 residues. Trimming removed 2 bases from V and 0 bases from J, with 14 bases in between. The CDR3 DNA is TGTGCCAGCAGCTTAAAGGGCAGGGAATATAGCAATCAGCCCCAGCATTTT. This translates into CASSLKGREYSNQPQHF.

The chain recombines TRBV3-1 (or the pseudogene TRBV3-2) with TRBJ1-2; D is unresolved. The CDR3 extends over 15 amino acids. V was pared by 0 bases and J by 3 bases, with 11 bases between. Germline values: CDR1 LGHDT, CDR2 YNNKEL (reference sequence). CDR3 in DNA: TGTGCCAGCAGCCAAGATGAGGGCAGCTACTATGGCTACACCTTC. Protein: CASSQDEGSYYGYTF.

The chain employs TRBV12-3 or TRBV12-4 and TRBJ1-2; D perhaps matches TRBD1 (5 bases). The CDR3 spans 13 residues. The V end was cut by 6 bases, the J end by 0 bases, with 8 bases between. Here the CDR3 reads CASSKTANYGYTF. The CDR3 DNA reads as TGTGCCAGCAGCAAGACAGCTAACTATGGCTACACCTTC.

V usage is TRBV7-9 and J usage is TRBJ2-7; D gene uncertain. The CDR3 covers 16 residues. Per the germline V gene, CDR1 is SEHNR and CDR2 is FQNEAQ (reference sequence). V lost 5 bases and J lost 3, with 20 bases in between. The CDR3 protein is CASSALQTTIFYEQYF. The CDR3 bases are TGTGCCAGCAGCGCCCTACAGACAACCATTTTCTACGAGCAGTACTTC.

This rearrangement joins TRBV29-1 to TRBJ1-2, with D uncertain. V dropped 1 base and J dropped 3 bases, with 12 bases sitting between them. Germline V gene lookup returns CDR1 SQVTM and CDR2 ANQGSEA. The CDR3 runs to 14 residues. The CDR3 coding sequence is TGCAGCGTTGAAGGGAGTTCGATTGACTATGGCTACACCTTC. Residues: CSVEGSSIDYGYTF.

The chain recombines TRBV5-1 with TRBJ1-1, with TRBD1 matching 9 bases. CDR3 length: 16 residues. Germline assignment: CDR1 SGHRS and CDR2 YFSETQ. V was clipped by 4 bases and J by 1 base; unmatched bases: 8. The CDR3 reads CASSPRTGETNTEAFF. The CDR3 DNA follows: TGCGCCAGCAGCCCCAGGACAGGGGAGACGAACACTGAAGCTTTCTTT.

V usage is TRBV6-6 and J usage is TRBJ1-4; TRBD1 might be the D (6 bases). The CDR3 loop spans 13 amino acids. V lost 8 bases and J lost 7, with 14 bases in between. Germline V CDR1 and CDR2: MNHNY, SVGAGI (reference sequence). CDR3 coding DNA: TGTGCCAGCGTTAGGGGGTATGGTGAAAAACTGTTTTTT. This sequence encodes CASVRGYGEKLFF.

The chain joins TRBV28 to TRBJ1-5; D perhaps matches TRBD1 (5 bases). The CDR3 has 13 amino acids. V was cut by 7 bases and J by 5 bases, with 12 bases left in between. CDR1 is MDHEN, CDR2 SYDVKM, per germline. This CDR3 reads CASIRDGDQPQHF. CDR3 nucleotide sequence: TGTGCCAGCATCCGGGACGGCGATCAGCCCCAGCATTTT.

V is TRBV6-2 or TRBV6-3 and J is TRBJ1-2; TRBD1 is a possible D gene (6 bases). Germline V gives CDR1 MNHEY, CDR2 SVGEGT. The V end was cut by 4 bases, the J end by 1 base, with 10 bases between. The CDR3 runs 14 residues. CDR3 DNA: TGTGCCAGCAGTTCAGGACAGTTTAACTATGGCTACACCTTC. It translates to CASSSGQFNYGYTF.

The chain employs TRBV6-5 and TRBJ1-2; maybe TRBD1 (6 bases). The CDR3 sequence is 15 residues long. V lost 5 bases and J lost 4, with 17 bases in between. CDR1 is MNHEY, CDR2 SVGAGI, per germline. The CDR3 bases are TGTGCCAGCAGTATCACAGGGAATGCGGCCTATGGCTACACCTTC. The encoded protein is CASSITGNAAYGYTF.

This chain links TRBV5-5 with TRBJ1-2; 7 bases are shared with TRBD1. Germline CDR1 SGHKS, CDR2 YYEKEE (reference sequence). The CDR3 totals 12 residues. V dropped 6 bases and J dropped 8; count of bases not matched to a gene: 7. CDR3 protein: CASTPDRLGYTF. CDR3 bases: TGTGCCAGCACCCCGGACAGGTTGGGCTACACCTTC.

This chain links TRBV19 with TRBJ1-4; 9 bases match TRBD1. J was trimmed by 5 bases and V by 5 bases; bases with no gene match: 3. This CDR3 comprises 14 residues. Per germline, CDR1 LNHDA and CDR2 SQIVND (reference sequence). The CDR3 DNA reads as TGTGCCAGTAGTTTCGGACAGGGGAATGAAAAACTGTTTTTT. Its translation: CASSFGQGNEKLFF.

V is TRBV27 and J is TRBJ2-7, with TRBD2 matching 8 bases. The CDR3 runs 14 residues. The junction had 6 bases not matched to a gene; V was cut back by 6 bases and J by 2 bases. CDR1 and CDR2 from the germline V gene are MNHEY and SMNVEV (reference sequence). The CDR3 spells CASSPRGGPYEQYF. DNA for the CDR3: TGTGCCAGCAGCCCCCGGGGGGGGCCCTACGAGCAGTACTTC.

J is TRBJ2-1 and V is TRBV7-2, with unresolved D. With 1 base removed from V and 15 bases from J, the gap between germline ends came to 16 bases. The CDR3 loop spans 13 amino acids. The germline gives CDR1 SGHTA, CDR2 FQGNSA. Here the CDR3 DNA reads TGTGCCAGCAGCTTAGAGCACCTTTCTAGTCTGTTCTTC. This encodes CASSLEHLSSLFF.

The CDR3 region has the DNA TGTGCCAGCAGTGAAGGGGGGGCGTACGAAAAACTGTTTTTT. Protein: CASSEGGAYEKLFF. The chain recombines TRBV2 with TRBJ1-4, with D possibly TRBD1 on 6 matching bases. Germline lookup yields CDR1 SNHLY and CDR2 FYNNEI. Trimming stripped 1 base from V and 8 bases from J, with 11 bases between. The CDR3 consists of 14 residues.